This T cell receptor beta chain appears in the sequencing data of a study of blood T cells in healthy people across ages. Study-wide background: Using template switching, researchers captured about one barcoded beta molecule for each two T cells.

The germline CDR1 and CDR2 sequences are DFQATT and SNEGSKA (reference sequence). This CDR3 contains 13 residues. A second about 6 to 12 cycle PCR used barcoded and J-beta primers. TCRdb passed the 5' RACE reads through MiXCR, listing each CDR3 protein once. The sample holds 1.8 million or so distinct CDR3 sequences, roughly 43% seen once. Total RNA, at least 6 micrograms per sample, was extracted from PBMCs. Sequencing was carried out using blood. The sequence came from a human donor in good health. The chain links TRBV20-1 to TRBJ2-5; TRBD1 agrees at 8 bases. This CDR3 is CSAGGRVQETQYF. The CDR3 nucleotides are TGCAGCGCAGGGGGCCGGGTACAAGAGACCCAGTACTTC.